This T cell receptor beta chain was retrieved from a study of identical twins. General study findings and limits: For out-of-frame alpha sequences shared by twins, low generation probability was in excess.

Germline V gives CDR1 SNHLY, CDR2 FYNNEI. The trim removed 6 bases at V and 4 bases at J, leaving 5 bases unmatched. The CDR3 consists of 14 residues. Notes on this clonotype: Its antigen is still unknown.

TCRdb passed the 5' RACE reads through MiXCR, listing each CDR3 protein once. The sample includes about 150,000 distinct CDR3 sequences, 3% to 4% of them seen just once. The receptor's source is a man younger than 30 in good health. The chain is built from TRBV2 and TRBJ2-7; TRBD2 agrees at 11 bases. The sequencing sample was made of memory T cells sorted from blood. CDR3 sequence (DNA): TGTGCCAGCAGAGCCGGGACTAGCGGATACGAGCAGTACTTC. It translates to CASRAGTSGYEQYF.